These T cell receptor beta chains were read from a single sample in a study of PD-1 blockade in mismatch repair-deficient tumors. Data came from immunoSEQ multiplex PCR; TCRdb stores just in-frame clones and leaves some out. The sample includes about 38,000 clones, 70% to 90% seen only once; the top ten take approximately 3.9%. This specimen was peripheral blood, taken roughly 76 weeks after starting pembrolizumab. The source of these receptors is an adult with mismatch repair-deficient cancer. The CDR3 runs from the conserved cysteine through the conserved F or W. A D gene is named only where the DNA matches it firmly. Not all rows give a size; the values are once, few, many and, for expanded clones, a class.

D,J,size,V,DNA,CDR3
.,TRBJ2-1,.,TRBV2,TGTGCCAGCAGTGCCAGGGACAATGAGCAGTTCTTC,CASSARDNEQFF
.,TRBJ1-4,.,TRBV7-9,TGTGCCAGCAGCTTTTCCGGTGGACTTAATGAAAAACTGTTTTTT,CASSFSGGLNEKLFF
.,TRBJ1-3,.,TRBV5-1,TGCGCCAGCAGCCCGGATTTGGGGAAGAGAAACACCATATATTTT,CASSPDLGKRNTIYF
.,TRBJ1-5,.,TRBV18,TGTGCCAGCTCTACAAGAGGGACTGGGCAGGGGCAGCCCCAGCATTTT,CASSTRGTGQGQPQHF
TRBD2,TRBJ2-7,.,TRBV7-9,TGTGCCAGCAGCCCCCGGACTAGCGGGAGGGCCGGCTACGAGCAGTACTTC,CASSPRTSGRAGYEQYF
.,TRBJ1-5,.,TRBV27,TGTGCCAGCAGTTTTGATGGGAATCAGCCCCAGCATTTT,CASSFDGNQPQHF
TRBD2,TRBJ2-5,.,TRBV9,TGTGCCAGCAGTCGGGGGGGTTGGGAGACCCAGTACTTC,CASSRGGWETQYF
.,TRBJ2-3,.,TRBV5-1,TGCGCCAGCCGGGTTGAGGCAGATACGCAGTATTTT,CASRVEADTQYF
.,TRBJ2-2,.,TRBV7-6,TGTGCCAGCAGCTTAATATCCGGGACCGAGAACACCGGGGAGCTGTTTTTT,CASSLISGTENTGELFF
TRBD2,TRBJ2-3,few,TRBV10-3,TGTGCCATCAGTGAGTCGGCTAGCGGGAGCTCGGGCACAGATACGCAGTATTTT,CAISESASGSSGTDTQYF
TRBD1,TRBJ1-1,.,TRBV28,TGTGCCAGCAGTTTTAGCAGGGGGCTGGGGAACACTGAAGCTTTCTTT,CASSFSRGLGNTEAFF
TRBD1,TRBJ1-2,.,TRBV7-9,TGTGCCAGCAGCTCCCTCCGGGACAGCCGAACCTGGGACTATGGCTACACCTTC,CASSSLRDSRTWDYGYTF
TRBD2,TRBJ2-7,once,TRBV6-6,TGTGCCAGCCTTAGCGGGGAAACCTACGAGCAGTACTTC,CASLSGETYEQYF
.,TRBJ1-6,.,TRBV6-4,TGTGCCAGCAGTGAAACAGGGATTCATAATTCACCCCTCCACTTT,CASSETGIHNSPLHF
.,TRBJ1-2,.,TRBV9,TGTGCCAGCAGCTCGGGCCTCCAGGGCGGCTACACCTTC,CASSSGLQGGYTF
TRBD2,TRBJ2-1,.,TRBV14,TGTGCCAGCAACATCGCGGGACTAGCGGCCCGCAATGAGCAGTTCTTC,CASNIAGLAARNEQFF
TRBD2,TRBJ2-7,.,TRBV5-1,TGCGCCAGCAGCTTGACCGGGACTAGCAACGAGCAGTACTTC,CASSLTGTSNEQYF
TRBD2,TRBJ2-1,.,TRBV9,TGTGCCAGCAGCGCGACAGGAAGCGGGAGTAAAAATGAGCAGTTCTTC,CASSATGSGSKNEQFF
.,TRBJ1-1,.,TRBV19,TGTGCCAGTAGTATAGTTTGGGGGAACACTGAAGCTTTCTTT,CASSIVWGNTEAFF
.,TRBJ1-1,.,TRBV28,TGTGCCAGCTTCGGGCAGGGGATTGGACGGAACACTGAAGCTTTCTTT,CASFGQGIGRNTEAFF
.,TRBJ2-2,.,TRBV5-1,TGCGCCAGCAGCTTATACAGGTCCAGCACCGGGGAGCTGTTTTTT,CASSLYRSSTGELFF
TRBD1,TRBJ1-2,.,TRBV6-5,TGTGCCAGCAGAGGCGACAGGGGAGATGGGTATGGCTACACCTTC,CASRGDRGDGYGYTF
.,TRBJ1-5,.,TRBV6-5,TGTGCCAGCAGTTCAAATAGCAATCAGCCCCAGCATTTT,CASSSNSNQPQHF
.,TRBJ2-3,.,TRBV7-8,TGTGCCAGCAGCTTCGGGCCAGATACGCAGTATTTT,CASSFGPDTQYF
TRBD2,TRBJ2-7,.,TRBV4-3,TGCGCCAGCAGCCAACAGCGGGGGAACGAGCAGTACTTC,CASSQQRGNEQYF
.,TRBJ1-3,.,TRBV11-2,TGTGCCAGCAGCTTGGGGTTATCCGGAAACACCATATATTTT,CASSLGLSGNTIYF
TRBD2,TRBJ2-1,.,TRBV6-6,TGTGCCAGCAGGGGGACTAGCGGAACCTACAATGAGCAGTTCTTC,CASRGTSGTYNEQFF
.,TRBJ2-7,.,TRBV7-2,TGTGCCAGCAGGAGGGGGGGTGAGGGGAACTACGAGCAGTACTTC,CASRRGGEGNYEQYF
TRBD2,TRBJ2-6,.,TRBV2,TGTGCCAGCAGTATCAGGGGACTAGCGGGAGTCGGCGGGGCCAACGTCCTGACTTTC,CASSIRGLAGVGGANVLTF
.,TRBJ1-1,.,TRBV6-1,TGTGCCAGCAGTGATGGCAGAATGAACACTGAAGCTTTCTTT,CASSDGRMNTEAFF
TRBD2,TRBJ2-1,.,TRBV7-9,TGTGCCAGCAGCTTCCTAGCGGGAGAGATCAATGAGCAGTTCTTC,CASSFLAGEINEQFF
TRBD1,TRBJ2-5,.,TRBV5-1,TGCGCCAGCAGCAACCGGGACAGGGGTCTTAACCAAGAGACCCAGTACTTC,CASSNRDRGLNQETQYF
TRBD1,TRBJ2-7,.,TRBV5-1,TGCGCCAGCAGCTGGGACAGGTCCGAGCAGTACTTC,CASSWDRSEQYF
.,TRBJ1-1,.,TRBV18,TGTGCCAGCTCACCACAGTGGACATTTGAAGTTATGAACACTGAAGCTTTCTTT,CASSPQWTFEVMNTEAFF
TRBD2,TRBJ2-2,.,TRBV7-9,TGTGCCAGCAGCTTGGGACTAGCGGGAGCTAACACCGGGGAGCTGTTTTTT,CASSLGLAGANTGELFF
.,TRBJ2-2,.,TRBV10-3,TGTGCCATCAGTGCGGGCCGGGGGACCGGGGAGCTGTTTTTT,CAISAGRGTGELFF
.,TRBJ1-1,.,TRBV18,TGTGCCAGCTCACCGACAGAGGGTCTCGCTGAAGCTTTCTTT,CASSPTEGLAEAFF
TRBD1,TRBJ2-3,.,TRBV5-3,TGTGCCAGAAGCTTGAGACAGGACAGGGGGCGCTTAGATACGCAGTATTTT,CARSLRQDRGRLDTQYF
.,TRBJ2-3,.,TRBV4-1,TGCGCCAGCAGCCAAGGCATATGGGACTTCAAACCAAACCGGTATTTT,CASSQGIWDFKPNRYF
.,TRBJ2-3,.,TRBV11-2,TGTGCCAGCAGCCTAGACCATACGCAGTATTTT,CASSLDHTQYF
.,TRBJ2-3,.,TRBV7-7,TGTGCTAGCAGCTCCGGCGGCTTCAGGGACACGCAGTATTTT,CASSSGGFRDTQYF
TRBD1,TRBJ2-7,.,TRBV5-6,TGTGCCAGCACCGGACAGGGGGTATCGGAGCAGTACTTC,CASTGQGVSEQYF
TRBD1,TRBJ1-4,.,TRBV7-9,TGTGCCAGCAGCCCGGGGGACAGGGGGCGCGAAAAACTGTTTTTT,CASSPGDRGREKLFF
.,TRBJ1-1,few,TRBV11-3,TGTGCCAGCAGCCCCTTGAACACTGAAGCTTTCTTT,CASSPLNTEAFF
.,TRBJ2-1,.,TRBV6-1,TGTGCCAGCAGTGACGCCCGAGGGTCCGGCCCGAGGGGACGGTTCTTC,CASSDARGSGPRGRFF
TRBD2,TRBJ2-3,.,TRBV30,TGTGCCTGGAGTGTAGGGACTAGCGGCACAGATACGCAGTATTTT,CAWSVGTSGTDTQYF
.,TRBJ1-2,.,TRBV7-2,TGTGCCAGCAGCTCTCGTGACGGAAGACATGGCTACACCTTC,CASSSRDGRHGYTF
TRBD1,TRBJ1-1,.,TRBV5-6,TGTGCCAGCAATCGGAGGTCGGGGACAGGGGAATGGAACACTGAAGCTTTCTTT,CASNRRSGTGEWNTEAFF
.,TRBJ2-7,.,TRBV20-1,TGCAGTGCCCTTACTAGCTACGAGCAGTACTTC,CSALTSYEQYF